This T cell receptor (beta chain) was observed in a study of T-cell reconstitution after alpha-beta-depleted transplantation in children. Study conclusions and caveats: Alpha-beta T cells about two months after transplant reportedly derived from several hundred expanded graft clones.

Trimming cost V 1 base and J 3 bases, with 9 bases left between them. Per germline, CDR1 DFQATT and CDR2 SNEGSKA (reference sequence). The CDR3 sequence is 13 residues long. Unique molecular identifiers featured in how the TCRbeta library was prepared. TCRdb reprocessed the PCR reads with MiXCR, giving one entry per CDR3 protein. Altogether about 190,000 distinct CDR3 sequences are present, around 10% being singletons, with the ten largest covering roughly 13%. This clonotype was seen once. Its antigen is currently unknown. This could be a read error, since a much larger clone is one nucleotide away. The source material was PBMCs, sampled before TCRalphabeta/CD19-depleted stem cell transplant. The chain recombines TRBV20-1 with TRBJ2-5; no clear D gene. The receptor comes from a boy younger than 10 with acute myeloid leukemia, due to receive a stem cell transplant. The CDR3 reads CSARVGEKETQYF. CDR3 nucleotides: TGCAGTGCTAGAGTCGGTGAGAAAGAGACCCAGTACTTC.